The next 20 T cell receptor beta chains were all read from a single sample in a study of cytomegalovirus exposure and HLA in healthy donors. In the PCR, 60 Vbeta and 13 Jbeta primers were used. Generated by immunoSEQ multiplex PCR, the TCRdb table keeps only in-frame clones and is missing some. The top ten clones hold around 4.9% of a sample with roughly 180,000 clones, 70% to 85% of them seen once. The sample taken for sequencing was PBMCs. The source is a man in his late teens or twenties in good health and CMV-seronegative.

V and J are TRBV19 and TRBJ1-1; D is uncertain. The CDR3 is 13 amino acids. Germline V CDR1 and CDR2: LNHDA, SQIVND (reference sequence). V was trimmed by 3 bases and J by 1 base, leaving 6 bases between them. CDR3 region: CASSITTNTEAFF. CDR3 nucleotides: TGTGCCAGTAGTATTACTACGAACACTGAAGCTTTCTTT.

The CDR3: CASSLWSSGVHQETQYF. In DNA, the CDR3 is TGTGCCAGCAGCTTATGGTCTAGCGGGGTGCATCAAGAGACCCAGTACTTC. V usage is TRBV7-9 and J usage is TRBJ2-5; 9 positions match TRBD2. CDR1 is SEHNR and CDR2 is FQNEAQ in the germline V gene (reference sequence). The CDR3 sequence is 17 residues long. With 2 bases clipped from V and 2 bases from J, the junction kept 9 bases outside the gene matches.

This clone was seen once. The V and J genes are TRBV6-1 and TRBJ2-5; 7 bases match TRBD2. Matching the DNA end better, TRBJ2-7 makes the J call doubtful. The CDR3 has 15 amino acids. Germline lookup yields CDR1 MNHNS and CDR2 SASEGT. The CDR3 DNA sequence: TGTGCCAGCAGTGAAGGAGCGGGAACAACCTACGAGCAGTACTTC. Its protein is CASSEGAGTTYEQYF.

The rearrangement links TRBV27 to TRBJ2-1; D possibly corresponds to TRBD2 (5 bases). The CDR3 is 15 residues long. Germline V gene lookup returns CDR1 MNHEY and CDR2 SMNVEV (reference sequence). V lost 3 bases to trimming and J lost 4 bases, with 13 bases between them. The CDR3: CASSFGLSGYNEQFF. The CDR3 nucleotides are TGTGCCAGCAGTTTTGGTCTCTCGGGATACAATGAGCAGTTCTTC.

The gene calls are TRBV10-3 and TRBJ1-1, with D perhaps matching TRBD1 (6 bases). Germline V gene lookup returns CDR1 ENHRY and CDR2 SYGVKD. The CDR3 has 11 residues. V was trimmed by 5 bases and J by 7 bases, leaving 8 bases between them. This chain's CDR3 is CAISRGIEAFF. CDR3 nucleotides: TGTGCCATCAGTAGGGGGATTGAAGCTTTCTTT.

V and J are TRBV6-4 and TRBJ2-3; 8 bases agree with TRBD2. The CDR3 has 14 amino acids. The V gene's germline CDR1 is MRHNA and CDR2 SNTAGT. J lost 5 bases, V lost 3 bases, and 4 bases had no gene match. This chain's CDR3 is CASSESGSVDTQYF. CDR3 nucleotides: TGTGCCAGCAGTGAAAGCGGGAGTGTAGATACGCAGTATTTT.

This sequence joins TRBV27 and TRBJ2-1; TRBD2 aligns across 7 bases. The trim removed 3 bases at V and 6 bases at J, leaving 8 bases unmatched. CDR3 size: 15 residues. Germline V gene sequence: CDR1 MNHEY, CDR2 SMNVEV (reference sequence). CDR3 region: CASSFLAAAGNEQFF. Here the CDR3 DNA reads TGTGCCAGCAGTTTTCTAGCGGCGGCAGGCAATGAGCAGTTCTTC.

The genes are TRBV19 and TRBJ1-3, with TRBD1 identical over 7 bases. Germline V gene data show CDR1 as LNHDA and CDR2 as SQIVND (reference sequence). The CDR3 is 15 amino acids. Unmatched junction bases numbered 4, after V lost 5 bases and J lost 0 bases. CDR3 residues: CASSQGQASGNTIYF. The CDR3 DNA reads as TGTGCCAGTAGTCAAGGACAGGCCTCTGGAAACACCATATATTTT.

This rearrangement joins TRBV7-9 to TRBJ1-3; D is perhaps TRBD1 (6 bases). The V and J ends lost 7 bases and 5 bases respectively, with 15 bases between them. The CDR3 contains 14 residues. The V gene's germline CDR1 is SEHNR and CDR2 FQNEAQ (reference sequence). The CDR3 protein is CASIPPQGRNTIYF. CDR3 sequence (DNA): TGTGCCAGCATCCCCCCACAGGGAAGAAACACCATATATTTT.

This chain uses TRBV7-9 with TRBJ2-2; D might be TRBD1 (6 bases). Trimming pared 5 bases from V and 3 bases from J, leaving 16 bases between. Germline-derived CDR1 and CDR2 are SEHNR and FQNEAQ (reference sequence). There are 16 residues in the CDR3. The CDR3 is CASSPPGKGDTGELFF. The CDR3 nucleotides are TGTGCCAGCAGCCCACCTGGGAAGGGGGACACCGGGGAGCTGTTTTTT.

The rearrangement links TRBV25-1 to TRBJ2-7; a weak D match, TRBD1 (6 bases). V dropped 3 bases and J dropped 3 bases, with 12 bases sitting between them. In germline, CDR1 is MGHDK, CDR2 SYGVNS. The CDR3 extends over 14 amino acids. The CDR3 region has the DNA TGTGCCAGCAGTGATATCGGCAGGGGCTACGAGCAGTACTTC. Its translation is CASSDIGRGYEQYF.

The chain's CDR3 is CASSTLTGSARSGDDTQYF. The CDR3 region has the DNA TGCGCCAGCAGCACCCTTACAGGGTCGGCACGTAGCGGGGATGATACGCAGTATTTT. This chain connects TRBV5-1 to TRBJ2-3; 8 nucleotides match TRBD2. The ends lost 4 bases at V and 6 bases at J; junction bases unmatched: 22. Germline V lookup: CDR1 SGHRS, CDR2 YFSETQ. This CDR3 has 19 residues.

This clone was detected once. The chain has TRBV11-2 and TRBJ2-1, with 8 nucleotides matching TRBD2. The CDR3 loop spans 12 amino acids. V was pared by 3 bases and J by 10 bases, with 2 bases of the junction left unmatched. Germline loops: CDR1 SGHAT, CDR2 FQNNGV. CDR3 bases: TGTGCCAGCAGCTTCTTAGCGGGGGAGCAGTTCTTC. This sequence encodes CASSFLAGEQFF.

The chain employs TRBV27 and TRBJ2-5, with a tentative D call TRBD2 (7 bases). Trimming took 6 bases from V and 4 from J, leaving 18 bases between them. The CDR3 runs 15 residues. CDR1 and CDR2 from the germline V gene are MNHEY and SMNVEV (reference sequence). CDR3 residues: CASRGRGVSSETQYF. The CDR3 DNA sequence: TGTGCCAGCAGGGGGAGGGGGGTATCGTCAGAGACCCAGTACTTC.

This chain's CDR3 is CASRTGGETQHF. CDR3 bases: TGTGCCAGCAGGACAGGGGGCGAGACCCAGCATTTT. The chain links TRBV27 to TRBJ1-5; 10 nucleotides line up with TRBD1. J lost 11 bases, V lost 6 bases, and 4 bases had no gene match. The length of the CDR3 is 12 residues. Germline CDR1 reads MNHEY; CDR2 reads SMNVEV (reference sequence).

This clone was seen only once. The V call is TRBV2, the J call TRBJ2-5; D is unresolved. Gene TRBJ2-7 matches the end of the DNA better, so the J call may be wrong. The CDR3 consists of 10 residues. Germline V lookup: CDR1 SNHLY, CDR2 FYNNEI. In nucleotides, the CDR3 is TGTGCCAGCGGAGTCTACGAGCAGTACTTC. It translates to CASGVYEQYF.

The chain is built from TRBV9 and TRBJ1-5; D is perhaps TRBD1 (6 bases). From germline, CDR1 is SGDLS and CDR2 YYNGEE. V dropped 4 bases and J dropped 3 bases, with 14 bases sitting between them. The CDR3 loop spans 15 amino acids. CDR3 in amino acids: CASSPEGGDNQPQHF. DNA of the CDR3: TGTGCCAGCAGCCCCGAAGGGGGGGACAATCAGCCCCAGCATTTT. The whole variable domain, filled in from reference TRBV9 and TRBJ1-5, reads DSGVTQTPKHLITATGQRVTLRCSPRSGDLSVYWYQQSLDQGLQFLIQYYNGEERAKGNILERFSAQQFPDLHSELNLSSLELGDSALYFCASSPEGGDNQPQHFGDGTRLSIL.

The chain uses TRBV5-6 and TRBJ1-5, with D maybe TRBD1 (5 bases). Trimming left V 2 bases short and J 2 bases short, with 14 bases between. Germline V lookup: CDR1 SGHDT, CDR2 YYEEEE. CDR3 length: 16 residues. The CDR3 DNA sequence: TGTGCCAGCAGCTTTAGGCAGGGAATGGGCAATCAGCCCCAGCATTTT. The encoded protein is CASSFRQGMGNQPQHF.

The rearrangement joins TRBV15 to TRBJ2-7; 7 bases agree with TRBD1. V was pared by 6 bases and J by 3 bases, with 8 bases of the junction left unmatched. CDR3 length equals 14 residues. Germline CDR1 LNHNV, CDR2 YYDKDF (reference sequence). In nucleotides, the CDR3 is TGTGCCACCAGACGGGACAGACCGAGCTACGAGCAGTACTTC. Translating gives CATRRDRPSYEQYF.

V gene TRBV29-1 combines with J gene TRBJ2-3; TRBD1 matches at 7 bases. J was trimmed by 2 bases and V by 5 bases; bases with no gene match: 4. The CDR3 totals 13 residues. Germline V gene data show CDR1 as SQVTM and CDR2 as ANQGSEA. In DNA form, the CDR3 reads TGCAGCGTTCGACAGGGACACACAGATACGCAGTATTTT. This codes for CSVRQGHTDTQYF.